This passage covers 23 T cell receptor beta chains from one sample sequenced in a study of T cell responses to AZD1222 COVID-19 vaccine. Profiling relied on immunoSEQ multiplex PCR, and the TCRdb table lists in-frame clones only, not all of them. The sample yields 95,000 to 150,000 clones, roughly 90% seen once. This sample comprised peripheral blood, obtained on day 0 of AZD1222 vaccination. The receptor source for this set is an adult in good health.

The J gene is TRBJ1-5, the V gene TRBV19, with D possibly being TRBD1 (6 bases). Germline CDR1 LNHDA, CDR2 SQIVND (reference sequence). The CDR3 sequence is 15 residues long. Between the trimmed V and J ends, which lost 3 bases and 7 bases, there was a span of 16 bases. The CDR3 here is CASSMGAGAGQPQHF. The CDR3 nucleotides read TGTGCCAGTAGTATGGGGGCAGGGGCTGGGCAGCCCCAGCATTTT.

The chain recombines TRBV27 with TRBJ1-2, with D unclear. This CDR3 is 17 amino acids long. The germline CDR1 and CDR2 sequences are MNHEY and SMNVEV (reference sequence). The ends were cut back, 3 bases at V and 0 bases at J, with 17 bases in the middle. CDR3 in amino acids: CASSFRAASLANYGYTF. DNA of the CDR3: TGTGCCAGCAGTTTTAGGGCAGCATCCTTAGCTAACTATGGCTACACCTTC.

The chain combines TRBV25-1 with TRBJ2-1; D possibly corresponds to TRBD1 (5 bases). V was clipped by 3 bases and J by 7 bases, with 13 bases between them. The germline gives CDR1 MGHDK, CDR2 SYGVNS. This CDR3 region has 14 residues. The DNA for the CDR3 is TGTGCCAGCAGTGAGCGGCTAGGGGATAATGAGCAGTTCTTC. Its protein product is CASSERLGDNEQFF.

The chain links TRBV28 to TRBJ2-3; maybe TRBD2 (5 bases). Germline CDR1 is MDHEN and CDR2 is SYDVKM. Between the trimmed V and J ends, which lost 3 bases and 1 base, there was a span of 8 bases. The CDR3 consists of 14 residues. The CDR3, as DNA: TGTGCCAGCAGTTTTGCGGGCCGCACAGATACGCAGTATTTT. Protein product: CASSFAGRTDTQYF.

This CDR3 reads CAWSSLGQGNSPLHF. Here the CDR3 DNA reads TGTGCCTGGAGTTCGCTTGGACAGGGTAATTCACCCCTCCACTTT. This chain uses TRBV30 with TRBJ1-6; 8 bases are a match to TRBD1. Per germline, CDR1 GTSNPN and CDR2 SVGIG (reference sequence). V was clipped by 2 bases and J by 6 bases; unmatched bases: 6. There are 15 residues in the CDR3.

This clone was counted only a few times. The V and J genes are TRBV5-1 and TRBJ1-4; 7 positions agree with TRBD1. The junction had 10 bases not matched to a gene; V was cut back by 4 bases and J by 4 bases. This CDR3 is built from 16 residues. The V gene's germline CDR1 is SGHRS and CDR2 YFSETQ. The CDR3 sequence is CASSRGPTGNNEKLFF. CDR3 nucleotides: TGCGCCAGCAGCCGCGGCCCGACAGGGAATAATGAAAAACTGTTTTTT.

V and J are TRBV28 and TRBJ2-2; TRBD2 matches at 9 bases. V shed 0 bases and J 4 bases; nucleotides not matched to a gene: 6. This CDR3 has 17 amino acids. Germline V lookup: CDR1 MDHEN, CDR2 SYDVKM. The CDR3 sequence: CASSLWSSGKFTGELFF. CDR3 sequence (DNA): TGTGCCAGCAGTTTATGGTCTAGCGGGAAATTCACCGGGGAGCTGTTTTTT.

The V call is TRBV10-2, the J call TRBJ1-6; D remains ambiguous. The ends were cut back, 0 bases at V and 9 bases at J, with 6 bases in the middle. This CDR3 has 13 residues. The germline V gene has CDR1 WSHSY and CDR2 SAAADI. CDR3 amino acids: CASSESLGSPLHF. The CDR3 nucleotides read TGCGCCAGCAGTGAGTCATTGGGTTCACCCCTCCACTTT.

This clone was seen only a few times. CDR3 loop: CASRAGTGDLNTEAFF. CDR3 DNA sequence: TGTGCCAGCAGGGCCGGGACAGGGGATTTGAACACTGAAGCTTTCTTT. The gene calls are TRBV7-9 and TRBJ1-1; 10 bases line up with TRBD1. Germline V gives CDR1 SEHNR, CDR2 FQNEAQ (reference sequence). The CDR3 spans 16 residues. V lost 6 bases to trimming and J lost 0 bases; unmatched junction nucleotides: 7.

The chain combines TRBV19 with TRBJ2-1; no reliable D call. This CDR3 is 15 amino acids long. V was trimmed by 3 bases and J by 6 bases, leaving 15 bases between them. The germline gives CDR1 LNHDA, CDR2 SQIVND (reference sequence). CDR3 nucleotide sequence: TGTGCCAGTAGTATGGGTTTCCAAGCTATCAATGAGCAGTTCTTC. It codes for CASSMGFQAINEQFF. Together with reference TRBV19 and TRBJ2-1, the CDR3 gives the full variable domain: DGGITQSPKYLFRKEGQNVTLSCEQNLNHDAMYWYRQDPGQGLRLIYYSQIVNDFQKGDIAEGYSVSREKKESFPLTVTSAQKNPTAFYLCASSMGFQAINEQFFGPGTRLTVL.

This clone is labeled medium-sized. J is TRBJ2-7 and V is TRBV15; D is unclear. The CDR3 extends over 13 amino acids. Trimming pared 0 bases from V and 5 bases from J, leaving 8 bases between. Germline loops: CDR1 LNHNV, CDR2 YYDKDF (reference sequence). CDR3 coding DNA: TGTGCCACCAGCAGAGATTCCACGGACGAGCAGTACTTC. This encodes CATSRDSTDEQYF.

CDR3 loop: CSVWAASYEQYF. CDR3 DNA: TGCAGCGTTTGGGCTGCCTCCTACGAGCAGTACTTC. The chain uses TRBV29-1 and TRBJ2-7, with unresolved D. Germline CDR1 reads SQVTM; CDR2 reads ANQGSEA. CDR3 length: 12 amino acids. Trimming took 5 bases from V and 0 from J, leaving 8 bases between them.

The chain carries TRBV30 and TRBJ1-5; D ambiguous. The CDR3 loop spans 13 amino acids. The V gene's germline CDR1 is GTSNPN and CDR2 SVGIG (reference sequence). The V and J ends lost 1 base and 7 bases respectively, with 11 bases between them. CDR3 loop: CAWSAPRMQPQHF. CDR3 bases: TGTGCCTGGAGTGCCCCGAGGATGCAGCCCCAGCATTTT.

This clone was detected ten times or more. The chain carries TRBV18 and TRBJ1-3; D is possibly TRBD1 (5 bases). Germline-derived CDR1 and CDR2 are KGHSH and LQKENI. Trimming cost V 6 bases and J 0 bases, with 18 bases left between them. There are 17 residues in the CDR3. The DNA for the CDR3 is TGTGCCAGCTCTCTCATTCGCAGGGCAATCTCTGGAAACACCATATATTTT. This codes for CASSLIRRAISGNTIYF.

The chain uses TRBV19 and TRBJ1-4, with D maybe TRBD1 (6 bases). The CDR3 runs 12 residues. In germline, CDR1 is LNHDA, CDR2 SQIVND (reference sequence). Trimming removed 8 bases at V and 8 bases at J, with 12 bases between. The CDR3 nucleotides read TGTGCCAGTGGGACAAGGGGGGAAAAACTGTTTTTT. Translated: CASGTRGEKLFF.

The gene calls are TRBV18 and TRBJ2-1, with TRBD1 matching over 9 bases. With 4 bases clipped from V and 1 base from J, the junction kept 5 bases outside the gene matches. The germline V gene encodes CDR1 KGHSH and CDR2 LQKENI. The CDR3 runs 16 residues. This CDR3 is CASSRDRAGSYNEQFF. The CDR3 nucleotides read TGTGCCAGCTCACGGGACAGGGCCGGGTCCTACAATGAGCAGTTCTTC.

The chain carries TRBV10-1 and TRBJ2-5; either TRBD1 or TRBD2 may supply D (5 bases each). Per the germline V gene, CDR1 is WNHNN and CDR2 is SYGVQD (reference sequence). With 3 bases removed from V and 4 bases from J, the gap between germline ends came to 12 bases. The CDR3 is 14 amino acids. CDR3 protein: CASSDGTRGETQYF. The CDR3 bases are TGCGCCAGCAGTGACGGGACGAGGGGAGAGACCCAGTACTTC.

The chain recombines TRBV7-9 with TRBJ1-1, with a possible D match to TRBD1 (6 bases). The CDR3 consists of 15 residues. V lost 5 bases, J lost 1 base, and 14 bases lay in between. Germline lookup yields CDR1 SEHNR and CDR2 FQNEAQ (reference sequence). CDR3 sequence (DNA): TGTGCCAGCAGCCCGCGGGGGGCTGGGAACACTGAAGCTTTCTTT. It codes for CASSPRGAGNTEAFF.

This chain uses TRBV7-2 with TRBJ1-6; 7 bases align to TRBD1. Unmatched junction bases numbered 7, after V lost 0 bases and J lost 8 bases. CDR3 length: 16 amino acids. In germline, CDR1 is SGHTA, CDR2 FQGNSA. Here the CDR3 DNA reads TGTGCCAGCAGCTTAGCCCTACGGACAGGAGATTCACCCCTCCACTTT. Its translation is CASSLALRTGDSPLHF.

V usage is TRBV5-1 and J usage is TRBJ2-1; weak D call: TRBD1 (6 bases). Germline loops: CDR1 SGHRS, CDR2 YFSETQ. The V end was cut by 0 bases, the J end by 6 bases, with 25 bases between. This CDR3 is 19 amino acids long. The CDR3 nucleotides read TGCGCCAGCAGCTTGGGCATTTTTGGGAGAGGGGGTGAGAGCAATGAGCAGTTCTTC. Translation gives CASSLGIFGRGGESNEQFF.

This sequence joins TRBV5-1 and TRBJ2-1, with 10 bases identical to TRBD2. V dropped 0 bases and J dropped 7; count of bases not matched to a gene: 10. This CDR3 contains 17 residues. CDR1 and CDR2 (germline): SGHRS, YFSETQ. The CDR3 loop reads CASSLATSGRAGNEQFF. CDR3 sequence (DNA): TGCGCCAGCAGCTTGGCGACCAGCGGGAGGGCGGGGAATGAGCAGTTCTTC.

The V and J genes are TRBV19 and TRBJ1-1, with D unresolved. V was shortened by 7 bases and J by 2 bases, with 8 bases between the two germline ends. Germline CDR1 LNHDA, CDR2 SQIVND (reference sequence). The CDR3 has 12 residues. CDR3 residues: CASTYSNTEAFF. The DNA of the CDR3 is TGTGCCAGTACCTATAGTAACACTGAAGCTTTCTTT. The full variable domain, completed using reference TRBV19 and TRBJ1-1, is DGGITQSPKYLFRKEGQNVTLSCEQNLNHDAMYWYRQDPGQGLRLIYYSQIVNDFQKGDIAEGYSVSREKKESFPLTVTSAQKNPTAFYLCASTYSNTEAFFGQGTRLTVV.

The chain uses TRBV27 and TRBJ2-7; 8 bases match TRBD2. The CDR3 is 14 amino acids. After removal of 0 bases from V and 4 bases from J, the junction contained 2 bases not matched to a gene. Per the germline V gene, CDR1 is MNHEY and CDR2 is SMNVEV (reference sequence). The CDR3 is CASSLSAGVYEQYF. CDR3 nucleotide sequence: TGTGCCAGCAGTTTATCAGCGGGGGTTTACGAGCAGTACTTC.